This T cell receptor beta chain derives from a study of technical replicates of blood from several donors. Produced via immunoSEQ multiplex PCR; TCRdb's table is partial and in-frame only. Here the sample spans 60,000 to 80,000 clones, approximately 86% being singletons. The clonotype comes from a human donor in good health. Some clones in this sample may be carry-over from other donors' samples. Sequencing input: PBMCs.

The CDR3: CASSVDSGQYGYTF. CDR3 coding DNA: TGTGCCAGCAGCGTAGATTCCGGACAATATGGCTACACCTTC. The chain employs TRBV9 and TRBJ1-2; weak D call: TRBD1 (5 bases). Germline loops: CDR1 SGDLS, CDR2 YYNGEE. The CDR3 is made up of 14 amino acids. V was shortened by 0 bases and J by 5 bases, with 11 bases between the two germline ends.